The 29 T cell receptor beta chains below all came from one sample that was sequenced in a study of blood T cells in healthy people across ages. Through a sample-barcoded 5' primer and a J-beta primer mix, a second PCR was run for roughly 6 to 12 cycles. MiXCR, applied by TCRdb to the 5' RACE reads, yields one record per CDR3 protein. This table holds hundreds of thousands of distinct CDR3 sequences, about a third found once. The sequenced material came from blood. Every receptor here comes from a woman older than 75 in good health.

This clonotype was seen only a few times. The V call is TRBV28, the J call TRBJ1-5; D is unclear. CDR1 and CDR2 (germline): MDHEN, SYDVKM. Trimming cost V 3 bases and J 1 base, with 10 bases left between them. This CDR3 contains 15 residues. The CDR3 loop is CASSLSQASNQPQHF. CDR3 DNA sequence: TGTGCCAGCAGTTTGAGCCAAGCAAGCAATCAGCCCCAGCATTTT. Full variable domain (missing parts from reference TRBV28 and TRBJ1-5): DVKVTQSSRYLVKRTGEKVFLECVQDMDHENMFWYRQDPGLGLRLIYFSYDVKMKEKGDIPEGYSVSREKKERFSLILESASTNQTSMYLCASSLSQASNQPQHFGDGTRLSIL.

The sample holds many counts of this clonotype. The gene calls are TRBV20-1 and TRBJ2-3, with a weak D call TRBD2 (6 bases). The germline V gene has CDR1 DFQATT and CDR2 SNEGSKA (reference sequence). The CDR3 spans 15 residues. V gave up 0 bases and J gave up 5 bases, with 15 bases separating them. CDR3 coding DNA: TGCAGTGCTAGAGAAGGAGGGTACGGGATAGATACGCAGTATTTT. This encodes CSAREGGYGIDTQYF.

This sequence joins TRBV29-1 and TRBJ2-3; no clear D gene. Germline loops: CDR1 SQVTM, CDR2 ANQGSEA. The V and J ends lost 3 bases and 4 bases respectively, with 14 bases between them. The CDR3 runs to 14 residues. CDR3 residues: CSVEGDWNADTQYF. CDR3 in DNA: TGCAGCGTTGAGGGTGATTGGAACGCAGATACGCAGTATTTT.

With regard to this clonotype: A clone one base away is much larger, so this may be a read error. J is TRBJ2-3 and V is TRBV20-1, with 7 bases identical to TRBD2. Germline CDR1 and CDR2: DFQATT and SNEGSKA (reference sequence). The CDR3 has 14 residues. Trimming removed 6 bases from V and 0 bases from J; junction bases left unmatched: 6. In DNA, the CDR3 is TGCAGTGCCGAGCGGGGCCCTAGCACAGATACGCAGTATTTT. Translated, it gives CSAERGPSTDTQYF.

This clonotype was seen only once. A much larger clonotype is one base distant, so this may be a read error. The chain recombines TRBV12-3 or TRBV12-4 with TRBJ1-5; D is possibly TRBD1 (5 bases). V gave up 2 bases and J gave up 5 bases, with 13 bases separating them. There are 15 residues in the CDR3. CDR3 in DNA: TGTGCCAGCAGTTTAAGTCGGGGGGGAGATCAGCCCCAGCATTTT. Translated: CASSLSRGGDQPQHF.

Points on this clonotype: A read error may explain this, as a much larger clone is one base away. The V call is TRBV6-4, the J call TRBJ1-2; 8 bases match TRBD1. The CDR3 is 15 amino acids. Trimming removed 4 bases from V and 6 bases from J; junction bases left unmatched: 10. Germline values: CDR1 MRHNA, CDR2 SNTAGT. CDR3 residues: CASSVGVGTGHGYTF. The CDR3 bases are TGTGCCAGCAGTGTGGGGGTCGGGACAGGACATGGCTACACCTTC.

V is TRBV6-6 and J is TRBJ1-5; a possible D gene is TRBD1 (5 bases). The V gene's germline CDR1 is MNHNY and CDR2 SVGAGI (reference sequence). CDR3 length: 13 residues. V lost 7 bases and J lost 3, with 10 bases in between. The CDR3 region is CASIPQANQPQHF. For the CDR3, the DNA is TGTGCCAGCATACCACAGGCCAATCAGCCCCAGCATTTT.

Concerning this clonotype itself: Just one base apart from a much larger clone, this may be a read error. The chain uses TRBV20-1 and TRBJ2-1; 8 positions agree with TRBD2. From germline, CDR1 is DFQATT and CDR2 SNEGSKA (reference sequence). This CDR3 is 14 amino acids long. With V trimmed by 4 bases and J by 7 bases, 9 bases remained unmatched. CDR3 nucleotide sequence: TGCAGTGCTACCCGGAGGCTAGCGGGTAATGAGCAGTTCTTC. Translating it yields CSATRRLAGNEQFF.

This sequence joins TRBV11-2 and TRBJ2-1, with 13 bases that match TRBD2. V was pared by 5 bases and J by 8 bases, with 6 bases of the junction left unmatched. There are 15 residues in the CDR3. CDR1 is SGHAT, CDR2 FQNNGV, per germline. CDR3 residues: CASSGTSGAYDEQFF. CDR3 sequence (DNA): TGTGCCAGCAGCGGGACTAGCGGGGCTTACGATGAGCAGTTCTTC.

The chain has TRBV20-1 and TRBJ2-4; perhaps TRBD1 as D (5 bases). From germline, CDR1 is DFQATT and CDR2 SNEGSKA (reference sequence). V lost 3 bases, J lost 4 bases, and 7 bases lay in between. The CDR3 runs to 12 residues. The CDR3 DNA reads as TGCAGTGCTAGTGACAGTAAAAACATTCAGTACTTC. Translated: CSASDSKNIQYF.

Of note for this clonotype: A read error may explain this, as a much larger clone is one base away. The chain carries TRBV24-1 and TRBJ2-3; 7 positions match TRBD1. The CDR3 consists of 19 residues. The germline gives CDR1 KGHDR, CDR2 SFDVKD. V was clipped by 6 bases and J by 0 bases; unmatched bases: 17. The chain's CDR3 is CATSPAGTDRNASTDTQYF. As DNA, the CDR3 is TGTGCCACCAGTCCGGCCGGGACAGACAGAAACGCTAGCACAGATACGCAGTATTTT.

This clonotype appeared many times. The chain employs TRBV6-2 or TRBV6-3 and TRBJ2-1; TRBD2 might be the D (6 bases). The CDR3 contains 16 residues. Germline lookup yields CDR1 MNHEY and CDR2 SVGEGT. The V end was cut by 4 bases, the J end by 0 bases, with 13 bases between. The CDR3 DNA sequence: TGTGCCAGCAGTTCTTTAGGCGGGGTCTCCTACAATGAGCAGTTCTTC. It encodes CASSSLGGVSYNEQFF.

This clonotype was counted many times. This sequence joins TRBV30 and TRBJ1-6; 10 bases agree with TRBD1. Trimming took 5 bases from V and 6 from J; bases not matched to a gene: 1. Germline V gene lookup returns CDR1 GTSNPN and CDR2 SVGIG (reference sequence). This CDR3 comprises 13 residues. CDR3 protein: CAWRDRGNSPLHF. In DNA form, the CDR3 reads TGTGCCTGGCGGGACAGGGGTAATTCACCCCTCCACTTT.

This sequence joins TRBV20-1 and TRBJ1-1; TRBD1 matches at 8 bases. V lost 5 bases, J lost 0 bases, and 14 bases stayed unmatched. The CDR3 runs to 17 residues. Germline V gene data show CDR1 as DFQATT and CDR2 as SNEGSKA (reference sequence). CDR3 DNA sequence: TGCAGTGCTCTCAGGCCGGGACAGGTACTTTTGAACACTGAAGCTTTCTTT. Protein: CSALRPGQVLLNTEAFF.

This clonotype was picked up many times. The chain recombines TRBV6-2 or TRBV6-3 with TRBJ2-7; maybe TRBD2 (6 bases). Germline-derived CDR1 and CDR2 are MNHEY and SVGEGT. The CDR3 runs to 14 residues. V lost 3 bases and J lost 6, with 15 bases in between. The CDR3 protein is CASSYTSYFSEQYF. As DNA, the CDR3 is TGTGCCAGCAGTTATACTAGCTACTTCTCCGAGCAGTACTTC.

In regard to this clonotype: One end of the junction is discordant with germline, which a read error may explain. V and J are TRBV11-2 and TRBJ2-1; TRBD2 might be the D (5 bases). The germline V gene has CDR1 SGHAT and CDR2 FQNNGV. The CDR3 contains 12 residues. CDR3 region: CAGSLGGGEQFF. In nucleotides, the CDR3 is TGTGCCGGCAGCTTAGGCGGCGGGGAGCAGTTCTTC.

CDR3 DNA: TGCGCCAGCAGCGCGGGGACTAGCGGAAACAATGAGCAGTTCTTC. Translation gives CASSAGTSGNNEQFF. This chain joins TRBV10-2 and TRBJ2-1; 11 nucleotides line up with TRBD2. The V and J ends lost 6 bases and 5 bases, in that order; junction bases with no gene match: 6. This CDR3 has 15 amino acids. CDR1 WSHSY and CDR2 SAAADI come from the germline V gene.

This clonotype has at least ten counts. The rearrangement links TRBV20-1 to TRBJ2-5; 12 nucleotides match TRBD2. CDR1 and CDR2 from the germline V gene are DFQATT and SNEGSKA (reference sequence). The J segment lost 5 bases and the V segment lost 6 bases, leaving 10 bases of the junction unmatched. The CDR3 loop spans 15 amino acids. CDR3 nucleotides: TGCAGTGCCGAGGGGACTAGCGGGTCCCAGGAGACCCAGTACTTC. This codes for CSAEGTSGSQETQYF.

This clonotype was seen many times. This sequence joins TRBV4-1 and TRBJ2-1, with 10 bases aligning to TRBD2. J lost 7 bases, V lost 0 bases, and 6 bases had no gene match. In germline, CDR1 is MGHRA, CDR2 YSYEKL. The CDR3 is 16 amino acids. CDR3: CASSQEGLAGENEQFF. CDR3 coding DNA: TGCGCCAGCAGCCAAGAGGGGCTAGCGGGGGAGAATGAGCAGTTCTTC.

This clonotype was observed a few times. The J gene is TRBJ2-2, the V gene TRBV7-9; TRBD2 aligns across 8 bases. The CDR3 runs to 16 residues. V dropped 6 bases and J dropped 2; count of bases not matched to a gene: 8. The germline V gene has CDR1 SEHNR and CDR2 FQNEAQ (reference sequence). The CDR3 protein is CASRPPGLENTGELFF. The CDR3 coding sequence is TGTGCCAGCAGACCTCCGGGACTAGAAAACACCGGGGAGCTGTTTTTT.

J is TRBJ1-4 and V is TRBV30, with D maybe TRBD1 (5 bases). CDR3 length: 14 amino acids. V lost 2 bases and J 3 bases, leaving 10 bases between the germline ends. The germline gives CDR1 GTSNPN, CDR2 SVGIG (reference sequence). The CDR3 DNA sequence: TGTGCCTGGAGTCTCGGGACGGCTAATGAAAAACTGTTTTTT. This encodes CAWSLGTANEKLFF. The whole variable domain, filled in from reference TRBV30 and TRBJ1-4, reads SQTIHQWPATLVQPVGSPLSLECTVEGTSNPNLYWYRQAAGRGLQLLFYSVGIGQISSEVPQNLSASRPQDRQFILSSKKLLLSDSGFYLCAWSLGTANEKLFFGSGTQLSVL.

In its sample, this clonotype was seen many times. The rearrangement joins TRBV4-1 to TRBJ2-1; 10 bases fit TRBD2. From germline, CDR1 is MGHRA and CDR2 YSYEKL. V trimming: 4 bases; J trimming: 4 bases; junction bases outside the gene matches: 10. CDR3 length equals 17 residues. The CDR3 protein is CASSPDGLAEIYNEQFF. The CDR3 DNA reads TGCGCCAGCAGCCCAGACGGACTAGCGGAAATATACAATGAGCAGTTCTTC.

This clonotype was seen a handful of times. A much bigger clone sits one base away, suggesting this may be a read error. The rearrangement joins TRBV7-9 to TRBJ2-5; tentatively, D is TRBD2 (5 bases). The V end lost 0 bases, the J end lost 11 bases, and 16 bases lay between the germline ends. From germline, CDR1 is SEHNR and CDR2 FQNEAQ (reference sequence). This CDR3 is built from 14 residues. CDR3 nucleotides: TGTGCCAGCAGCTTAGCCTCGCGGGCTAATGAGCAGTACTTC. Translating it yields CASSLASRANEQYF.

V and J are TRBV19 and TRBJ2-5, with TRBD2 identical over 15 bases. With V trimmed by 5 bases and J by 7 bases, 8 bases remained unmatched. CDR1 is LNHDA, CDR2 SQIVND, per germline (reference sequence). This CDR3 contains 16 residues. CDR3 residues: CASSPGLAGGQWTQYF. For the CDR3, the DNA is TGTGCCAGTAGTCCTGGACTAGCGGGGGGGCAATGGACCCAGTACTTC.

V and J are TRBV20-1 and TRBJ1-3, with D possibly matching TRBD1 (5 bases). Germline lookup yields CDR1 DFQATT and CDR2 SNEGSKA (reference sequence). This CDR3 is 15 amino acids long. Trimming took 3 bases from V and 1 from J, leaving 13 bases between them. The CDR3 protein is CSASGDSPSGNTIYF. For the CDR3, the DNA is TGCAGTGCTAGTGGCGACAGCCCTTCTGGAAACACCATATATTTT.

The chain combines TRBV7-2 with TRBJ1-6; D remains unclear. Germline V gene data show CDR1 as SGHTA and CDR2 as FQGNSA. The CDR3 is 18 amino acids. The V gene lost 3 bases and the J gene lost 10 bases, with 25 bases spanning the gap. For the CDR3, the DNA is TGTGCCAGCAGCTTCTGGGGAGGACTCCGGCAAGGAGCGTCACCCCTCCACTTT. This gives the protein CASSFWGGLRQGASPLHF.

This clonotype was observed a few times. The chain combines TRBV20-1 with TRBJ2-7; 12 positions match TRBD2. This CDR3 spans 14 amino acids. V was pared by 6 bases and J by 4 bases, with 7 bases of the junction left unmatched. Germline assignment: CDR1 DFQATT and CDR2 SNEGSKA (reference sequence). Here the CDR3 reads CSAPGTSGLYEQYF. CDR3 sequence (DNA): TGCAGTGCCCCCGGGACTAGCGGGTTATACGAGCAGTACTTC.

This clonotype was seen many times. This chain connects TRBV27 to TRBJ2-5, with D possibly TRBD1 on 6 matching bases. V dropped 6 bases and J dropped 7 bases, with 15 bases sitting between them. The germline V gene has CDR1 MNHEY and CDR2 SMNVEV (reference sequence). The CDR3 is made up of 13 amino acids. Written as DNA, the CDR3 is TGTGCCAGCAGCCCCGAGCTAGGGGGGACCCAGTACTTC. It codes for CASSPELGGTQYF.

V and J are TRBV6-5 and TRBJ2-4, with 11 bases that match TRBD2. The assigned J gene may be wrong: the sequence end matches TRBJ2-7 better. Germline lookup yields CDR1 MNHEY and CDR2 SVGAGI. CDR3 length: 15 residues. The CDR3 DNA follows: TGTGCCAGCATCGAACGACTAGCGGGGAACTACGAGCAGTACTTC. It specifies CASIERLAGNYEQYF.